The next 17 T cell receptor beta chains were all read from a single sample in a study of blood T cell repertoires in COVID-19. Here immunoSEQ multiplex PCR was the method, and the copy in TCRdb shows in-frame clones only, minus some. In the table there are 48,000 or so clones, approximately 81% of which are singletons. Source material: peripheral blood. The origin of the receptors is a woman aged 60-75 years with acute or convalescent COVID-19.

The V and J genes are TRBV4-1 and TRBJ2-3, with D perhaps matching TRBD1 (6 bases). Germline V gene data show CDR1 as MGHRA and CDR2 as YSYEKL. The V end lost 0 bases, the J end lost 2 bases, and 9 bases lay between the germline ends. CDR3 size: 15 residues. The CDR3 reads CASSQEGGNTDTQYF. The CDR3 nucleotides read TGCGCCAGCAGCCAAGAAGGGGGAAACACAGATACGCAGTATTTT.

This clone has more than one count but fewer than ten. The chain is built from TRBV7-8 and TRBJ2-6, with TRBD2 identical over 10 bases. CDR3 length equals 18 residues. Germline CDR1 SGHVS, CDR2 FQNEAQ. J was trimmed by 2 bases and V by 5 bases; bases with no gene match: 9. The CDR3 loop is CASSRPERGGPGANVLTF. CDR3 nucleotides: TGTGCCAGCAGCCGTCCTGAGCGGGGGGGCCCTGGGGCCAACGTCCTGACTTTC. The full variable domain, rest sourced from reference TRBV7-8 and TRBJ2-6, is GAGVSQSPRYKVAKRGQDVALRCDPISGHVSLFWYQQALGQGPEFLTYFQNEAQLDKSGLPSDRFFAERPEGSVSTLKIQRTQQEDSAVYLCASSRPERGGPGANVLTFGAGSRLTVL.

V gene TRBV6-5 combines with J gene TRBJ2-7; 9 bases align to TRBD1. Germline V gives CDR1 MNHEY, CDR2 SVGAGI. Trimming removed 1 base from V and 4 bases from J; junction bases left unmatched: 2. The CDR3 is 14 residues long. The CDR3 sequence is CASSYLGQGYEQYF. The CDR3 nucleotides read TGTGCCAGCAGTTACTTGGGACAGGGTTACGAGCAGTACTTC.

V gene TRBV14 combines with J gene TRBJ1-4; D is undetermined. The CDR3 covers 16 residues. V dropped 0 bases and J dropped 7 bases, with 15 bases sitting between them. Germline CDR1 reads SGHDN; CDR2 reads FVKESK. CDR3 region: CASSQDFGRGSEKLFF. The CDR3 bases are TGTGCCAGCAGCCAAGATTTTGGGCGGGGAAGTGAAAAACTGTTTTTT. Full variable domain (rest looked up from reference TRBV14 and TRBJ1-4): EAGVTQFPSHSVIEKGQTVTLRCDPISGHDNLYWYRRVMGKEIKFLLHFVKESKQDESGMPNNRFLAERTGGTYSTLKVQPAELEDSGVYFCASSQDFGRGSEKLFFGSGTQLSVL.

This clone showed up just a few times. The CDR3 coding sequence is TGTGCCAGCAGTGAGGTCAGGACTGAAGCTTTCTTT. This codes for CASSEVRTEAFF. The rearrangement links TRBV2 to TRBJ1-1; D not certain. CDR3 length equals 12 residues. The germline V and J ends were trimmed by 3 bases and 5 bases, with 7 bases remaining between them. Germline CDR1 reads SNHLY; CDR2 reads FYNNEI. The full variable domain, completed using reference TRBV2 and TRBJ1-1, is EPEVTQTPSHQVTQMGQEVILRCVPISNHLYFYWYRQILGQKVEFLVSFYNNEISEKSEIFDDQFSVERPDGSNFTLKIRSTKLEDSAMYFCASSEVRTEAFFGQGTRLTVV.

The V call is TRBV12-3 or TRBV12-4, the J call TRBJ1-2, with 8 bases fitting TRBD1. Trimming took 3 bases from V and 7 from J; bases not matched to a gene: 4. The CDR3 has 13 amino acids. DNA of the CDR3: TGTGCCAGCAGTTTCAGGGGGCCGGGTGGCTACACCTTC. As protein: CASSFRGPGGYTF.

This chain uses TRBV7-9 with TRBJ2-1; 7 positions agree with TRBD1. This CDR3 has 15 amino acids. Losses at the gene ends were 1 base for V and 8 bases for J; bases not matched to a gene: 8. Looked up from germline, CDR1 is SEHNR and CDR2 is FQNEAQ (reference sequence). CDR3 nucleotides: TGTGCCAGCAGCTTAGTGACAGGGCGGTTGCATGAGCAGTTCTTC. Amino acid sequence: CASSLVTGRLHEQFF.

The J gene is TRBJ2-1, the V gene TRBV6-2 or TRBV6-3; 8 nucleotides align to TRBD2. The CDR3 has 11 residues. Unmatched junction bases numbered 7, after V lost 6 bases and J lost 15 bases. Germline CDR1 reads MNHEY; CDR2 reads SVGEGT. The CDR3 is CASSSGLAWFF. CDR3 sequence (DNA): TGTGCCAGCAGCTCCGGACTAGCCTGGTTCTTC.

This clone has ten or more counts. The chain has TRBV5-1 and TRBJ1-2; D is perhaps TRBD1 (6 bases). Germline values: CDR1 SGHRS, CDR2 YFSETQ. The CDR3 loop spans 13 amino acids. Trimming cost V 2 bases and J 4 bases, with 9 bases left between them. DNA for the CDR3: TGCGCCAGCAGCTTAGGGGGGGCCTATGGCTACACCTTC. Translated, it gives CASSLGGAYGYTF.

The chain couples TRBV6-5 to TRBJ2-7, with D possibly TRBD1 on 6 matching bases. V was clipped by 6 bases and J by 5 bases, with 20 bases between them. This CDR3 contains 15 residues. Germline V CDR1 and CDR2: MNHEY, SVGAGI. The CDR3 is CASREGVQGFHEQYF. CDR3 nucleotides: TGTGCCAGCAGAGAGGGTGTGCAGGGGTTCCACGAGCAGTACTTC.

The chain links TRBV6-1 to TRBJ1-2; TRBD1 matches 10 bases. J lost 8 bases, V lost 0 bases, and 12 bases had no gene match. The CDR3 spans 17 residues. Germline-derived CDR1 and CDR2 are MNHNS and SASEGT. For the CDR3, the DNA is TGTGCCAGCAGTGAAGCCCTCGGGTTGACAGGGGGCGAAGGCTACACCTTC. Its protein is CASSEALGLTGGEGYTF.

The rearrangement joins TRBV9 to TRBJ2-3; D gene unclear. The germline gives CDR1 SGDLS, CDR2 YYNGEE. The length of the CDR3 is 12 residues. V was shortened by 3 bases and J by 5 bases, with 7 bases between the two germline ends. The CDR3 coding sequence is TGTGCCAGCAGCGCTACCTTAGATACGCAGTATTTT. As protein: CASSATLDTQYF.

V and J are TRBV5-4 and TRBJ1-2, with 8 bases matching TRBD1. V gave up 2 bases and J gave up 0 bases; unmatched junction bases: 9. Per germline, CDR1 SGHNT and CDR2 YYREEE (reference sequence). This CDR3 has 17 amino acids. The CDR3 sequence is CASSFEQGVLSNYGYTF. The CDR3 DNA reads as TGTGCCAGCAGCTTTGAACAGGGGGTCCTCTCTAACTATGGCTACACCTTC.

The CDR3 here is CAGASGVSYEQYF. The CDR3 DNA sequence: TGTGCCGGTGCTAGCGGGGTCTCCTACGAGCAGTACTTC. V is TRBV2 and J is TRBJ2-7; 9 bases line up with TRBD2. The germline V gene encodes CDR1 SNHLY and CDR2 FYNNEI. This CDR3 comprises 13 residues. Losses at the gene ends were 11 bases for V and 0 bases for J; bases not matched to a gene: 5.

The chain recombines TRBV19 with TRBJ1-2; TRBD1 matches at 7 bases. From germline, CDR1 is LNHDA and CDR2 SQIVND (reference sequence). V gave up 7 bases and J gave up 0 bases; unmatched junction bases: 5. CDR3 length: 14 amino acids. Here the CDR3 DNA reads TGTGCCAGTATAGGACAGGACCCTAACTATGGCTACACCTTC. Protein: CASIGQDPNYGYTF.

This sequence joins TRBV4-2 and TRBJ2-2; a weak D match, TRBD2 (6 bases). CDR3 length: 17 amino acids. Germline lookup yields CDR1 LGHNA and CDR2 YNFKEQ. Trimming left V 0 bases short and J 5 bases short, with 16 bases between. CDR3 protein: CASSQDLAAAGTGELFF. DNA of the CDR3: TGTGCCAGCAGCCAAGATTTAGCGGCTGCGGGGACCGGGGAGCTGTTTTTT.

This sequence joins TRBV3-1 (or the pseudogene TRBV3-2) and TRBJ2-1; no firm D call. V shed 4 bases and J shed 6 bases, with 7 bases lying between them. Germline CDR1 LGHDT, CDR2 YNNKEL (reference sequence). This CDR3 spans 12 amino acids. The CDR3, as DNA: TGTGCCAGCAGCCCACCCGGCAATGAGCAGTTCTTC. Translation: CASSPPGNEQFF.